This T cell receptor (beta chain) was profiled in a study of CD8+ T cells in alopecia areata. In the study overall: Patients in the study were on tofacitinib for 6 to 18 months, then off it for 6 months.

Treatment meaning: oral pan-JAK inhibitor, 5-10 mg twice daily. About this clone: Its antigen is still unknown.

Study outcomes and limitations: Elevated clonality characterized lesional scalp relative to normal scalp, particularly in alopecia totalis/universalis.

Investigators isolated RNA and reverse transcribed it into cDNA to act as the sequencing template. Measured with immunoSEQ multiplex PCR; TCRdb has only the in-frame clones, and not every one. In the table there are some 170,000 clones, roughly 50% of which are singletons. The sequence was collected from a human donor with alopecia areata. Source: CD8+ T cells sorted from blood, taken at week 24, from a patient treated with tofacitinib.

For the CDR3, the DNA is TGTGCCTGGGAGACCGAAGTCGAAGCTTTCTTT. This sequence encodes CAWETEVEAFF. The gene calls are TRBV30 and TRBJ1-1; no definite D call. The germline V gene has CDR1 GTSNPN and CDR2 SVGIG (reference sequence). V shed 5 bases and J shed 8 bases, with 12 bases lying between them. The CDR3 is 11 residues long.